The entry below describes one T cell receptor (beta chain). Profiled with immunoSEQ multiplex PCR; TCRdb holds only in-frame clones, not every one. The profile covers 200,000 or so clones, with under 90% appearing a single time and roughly 20% taken by the ten largest. This record comes from a study of blood T cell repertoires in COVID-19. The sequence came from a human donor in a cohort sampled during active COVID-19. Sequences were obtained from peripheral blood.

The CDR3 spells CASSLGGTDTGELFF. CDR3 nucleotide sequence: TGTGCCAGCAGCTTAGGTGGCACCGACACCGGGGAGCTGTTTTTT. The chain uses TRBV7-9 and TRBJ2-2, with D unresolved. Trimming stripped 1 base from V and 3 bases from J, with 9 bases between. Germline CDR1 SEHNR, CDR2 FQNEAQ (reference sequence). The CDR3 totals 15 residues.